Below, 27 T cell receptor beta chains from the same sample are listed, as sequenced in a study of cytomegalovirus exposure and HLA in healthy donors. The PCR contained 60 Vbeta and 13 Jbeta primers. Repertoires were generated with immunoSEQ multiplex PCR, while TCRdb's copy carries only in-frame clones and drops some. The repertoire has some 120,000 clones, over 75% of them found once; the top ten carry approximately 1.8%. What was sequenced was PBMCs. All receptors derive from a man aged 40-55 years in good health and CMV-seronegative.

The CDR3 is CASSGEGSSGKETQYF. In DNA form, the CDR3 reads TGCGCCAGCAGCGGGGAGGGGTCTAGCGGGAAAGAGACCCAGTACTTC. The chain combines TRBV5-1 with TRBJ2-5; 9 bases match TRBD2. V dropped 4 bases and J dropped 3; count of bases not matched to a gene: 10. Germline lookup yields CDR1 SGHRS and CDR2 YFSETQ. This CDR3 spans 16 amino acids.

This chain joins TRBV19 and TRBJ1-5; maybe TRBD1 (6 bases). V was pared by 1 base and J by 1 base, with 11 bases between. The CDR3 spans 16 residues. Germline V gene lookup returns CDR1 LNHDA and CDR2 SQIVND (reference sequence). As DNA, the CDR3 is TGTGCCAGTAGTATAGGTGGCAGGGGAAGCAATCAGCCCCAGCATTTT. Its translation: CASSIGGRGSNQPQHF.

V usage is TRBV4-1 and J usage is TRBJ1-2, with TRBD1 identical over 10 bases. This CDR3 spans 15 amino acids. The ends lost 1 base at V and 3 bases at J; junction bases unmatched: 2. Germline loops: CDR1 MGHRA, CDR2 YSYEKL. The CDR3 bases are TGCGCCAGCAGCCAAGGGACAGGGGGGTACTATGGCTACACCTTC. Protein: CASSQGTGGYYGYTF.

This clone was seen a few times. The rearrangement links TRBV7-9 to TRBJ2-7, with 11 bases that match TRBD2. Germline V gene sequence: CDR1 SEHNR, CDR2 FQNEAQ (reference sequence). J gave up 3 bases and V 1 base, and 2 bases lay outside the gene matches. CDR3 length equals 15 residues. For the CDR3, the DNA is TGTGCCAGCAGCTTAGGGGGACTAGCGGACTACGAGCAGTACTTC. Amino acids: CASSLGGLADYEQYF. Filled out from reference TRBV7-9 and TRBJ2-7, the complete variable domain reads DTGVSQNPRHKITKRGQNVTFRCDPISEHNRLYWYRQTLGQGPEFLTYFQNEAQLEKSRLLSDRFSAERPKGSFSTLEIQRTEQGDSAMYLCASSLGGLADYEQYFGPGTRLTVT.

This clone was seen just once. This chain links TRBV14 with TRBJ2-7, with TRBD1 identical over 9 bases. Germline V gene sequence: CDR1 SGHDN, CDR2 FVKESK. CDR3 length equals 15 residues. The trim removed 2 bases at V and 5 bases at J, leaving 7 bases unmatched. DNA of the CDR3: TGTGCCAGCAGCCAACCGGGACAGGGAACGAACGAGCAGTACTTC. Encoded protein: CASSQPGQGTNEQYF.

The V call is TRBV28, the J call TRBJ2-1; 9 bases are a match to TRBD2. The V gene's germline CDR1 is MDHEN and CDR2 SYDVKM. The CDR3 covers 18 residues. Trimming took 3 bases from V and 0 from J; bases not matched to a gene: 9. The DNA for the CDR3 is TGTGCCAGCAGTTTCCAACCGCTTAGCGGGAGCTCCTACAATGAGCAGTTCTTC. It specifies CASSFQPLSGSSYNEQFF.

The chain uses TRBV9 and TRBJ2-7; D perhaps matches TRBD2 (5 bases). Germline CDR1 reads SGDLS; CDR2 reads YYNGEE. Between the trimmed V and J ends, which lost 2 bases and 3 bases, there was a span of 15 bases. The CDR3 contains 15 residues. CDR3 in DNA: TGTGCCAGCAGCGTCGGGGAAGCGGTCCTCTACGAGCAGTACTTC. Its translation is CASSVGEAVLYEQYF.

The J gene is TRBJ2-1, the V gene TRBV28, with TRBD2 matching 7 bases. CDR1 MDHEN and CDR2 SYDVKM come from the germline V gene. The CDR3 consists of 15 residues. Trimming removed 6 bases from V and 8 bases from J; junction bases left unmatched: 13. The CDR3 DNA reads as TGTGCCAGCAGCAAAGCGGGGTCTTGGTTTGATGAGCAGTTCTTC. Amino acids: CASSKAGSWFDEQFF.

This chain joins TRBV5-1 and TRBJ2-7, with 8 bases identical to TRBD1. V dropped 2 bases and J dropped 0; count of bases not matched to a gene: 25. The CDR3 runs 22 residues. CDR1 and CDR2 from the germline V gene are SGHRS and YFSETQ. The CDR3 region has the DNA TGCGCCAGCAGCTTTGACGGGCGACCCGGGACAGGAAATAGAGGGAGCTCCTACGAGCAGTACTTC. Translated: CASSFDGRPGTGNRGSSYEQYF.

V gene TRBV14 combines with J gene TRBJ2-3, with 10 bases matching TRBD2. CDR1 and CDR2 from the germline V gene are SGHDN and FVKESK. The CDR3 is 14 residues long. Trimming cost V 6 bases and J 4 bases; bases outside gene matches: 4. The CDR3, as DNA: TGTGCCAGCAGTCTAAGCGGGAGGGCAGATACGCAGTATTTT. This codes for CASSLSGRADTQYF.

V usage is TRBV30 and J usage is TRBJ2-5; no firm D call. The J call may be faulty, since TRBJ2-7 better matches the DNA end. The CDR3 contains 12 residues. Germline V CDR1 and CDR2: GTSNPN, SVGIG (reference sequence). In nucleotides, the CDR3 is TGTGCCTGGAGTCCACGGAGCTACGAGCAGTACTTC. It specifies CAWSPRSYEQYF.

This chain joins TRBV7-6 and TRBJ2-1; 7 nucleotides align to TRBD2. After removal of 5 bases from V and 3 bases from J, the junction contained 4 bases not matched to a gene. CDR3 length: 14 residues. CDR1 and CDR2 (germline): SGHVS, FNYEAQ. The CDR3 DNA reads as TGTGCCAGCAGCCCGGGAGGAGGCTACAATGAGCAGTTCTTC. It is translated as CASSPGGGYNEQFF.

By its share, this clone is medium-sized. The chain has TRBV19 and TRBJ2-1; D ambiguous. From germline, CDR1 is LNHDA and CDR2 SQIVND (reference sequence). The CDR3 is 13 residues long. V lost 6 bases and J lost 5, with 11 bases in between. The chain's CDR3 is CASSPDFNNEQFF. CDR3 DNA sequence: TGTGCCAGTAGCCCCGACTTCAACAATGAGCAGTTCTTC. Full variable domain (remainder filled in from reference TRBV19 and TRBJ2-1): DGGITQSPKYLFRKEGQNVTLSCEQNLNHDAMYWYRQDPGQGLRLIYYSQIVNDFQKGDIAEGYSVSREKKESFPLTVTSAQKNPTAFYLCASSPDFNNEQFFGPGTRLTVL.

The chain combines TRBV4-3 with TRBJ2-7, with no clear D. CDR3 length: 14 residues. CDR1 and CDR2 from the germline V gene are LGHNA and YSLEER. Trimming shortened V by 0 bases and J by 3 bases, and 9 bases separated the two germline ends. CDR3 region: CASSQDHHIYEQYF. As DNA, the CDR3 is TGCGCCAGCAGCCAAGATCACCACATCTACGAGCAGTACTTC.

DNA for the CDR3: TGTGCCAGCAGCGTAGGTAGCGGAAACACCGGGGAGCTGTTTTTT. Amino acids: CASSVGSGNTGELFF. J is TRBJ2-2 and V is TRBV9; maybe TRBD2 (6 bases). CDR3 size: 15 residues. Germline CDR1 is SGDLS and CDR2 is YYNGEE. Deletions cut 0 bases from V and 2 bases from J, with 8 bases between.

This chain links TRBV19 with TRBJ1-1; weak D call: TRBD1 (5 bases). Looked up from germline, CDR1 is LNHDA and CDR2 is SQIVND (reference sequence). Trimming took 6 bases from V and 2 from J, leaving 10 bases between them. The CDR3 is made up of 13 amino acids. The CDR3 sequence: CASSLGLNTEAFF. The CDR3 nucleotides read TGTGCCAGTAGCCTGGGACTAAACACTGAAGCTTTCTTT.

The CDR3 DNA reads as TGTGCCAGCAGATATAGCGGGAGCCCACGCGAGCAGTACTTC. It translates to CASRYSGSPREQYF. The chain joins TRBV28 to TRBJ2-7, with 9 bases aligning to TRBD2. The V and J ends lost 6 bases and 6 bases, in that order; junction bases with no gene match: 9. From germline, CDR1 is MDHEN and CDR2 SYDVKM. The CDR3 is 14 amino acids.

CDR3 in amino acids: CSPGGTGDEKLFF. Written as DNA, the CDR3 is TGCAGCCCCGGAGGGACAGGGGATGAAAAACTGTTTTTT. The chain employs TRBV29-1 and TRBJ1-4, with 10 nucleotides matching TRBD1. After removal of 8 bases from V and 6 bases from J, the junction contained 6 bases not matched to a gene. Germline V gene sequence: CDR1 SQVTM, CDR2 ANQGSEA. CDR3 length: 13 amino acids.

The rearrangement joins TRBV5-1 to TRBJ1-2; 8 nucleotides match TRBD1. Per the germline V gene, CDR1 is SGHRS and CDR2 is YFSETQ. This CDR3 region has 15 residues. V was clipped by 1 base and J by 12 bases; unmatched bases: 14. The CDR3, as DNA: TGCGCCAGCAGCTTGTCAGGACAGGGATGGTCGAGGGACACCTTC. Protein: CASSLSGQGWSRDTF.

V is TRBV19 and J is TRBJ1-3; D not certain. V gave up 5 bases and J gave up 1 base, with 6 bases separating them. The CDR3 is made up of 13 amino acids. Germline values: CDR1 LNHDA, CDR2 SQIVND (reference sequence). In DNA form, the CDR3 reads TGTGCCAGTAGTGGCAGTTCTGGAAACACCATATATTTT. Its translation is CASSGSSGNTIYF.

The rearrangement links TRBV6-5 to TRBJ1-6, with D possibly TRBD1 on 6 matching bases. The V end was cut by 7 bases, the J end by 7 bases, with 11 bases between. Looked up from germline, CDR1 is MNHEY and CDR2 is SVGAGI. The CDR3 totals 13 residues. The CDR3 loop reads CASTEGGNSPLHF. DNA of the CDR3: TGTGCCAGCACCGAGGGGGGGAATTCACCCCTCCACTTT.

The chain joins TRBV4-1 to TRBJ2-1; 7 nucleotides align to TRBD2. This CDR3 has 20 residues. CDR1 MGHRA and CDR2 YSYEKL come from the germline V gene. With 0 bases clipped from V and 0 bases from J, the junction kept 14 bases outside the gene matches. CDR3 in amino acids: CASSQDLAALFSSSYNEQFF. The CDR3 DNA follows: TGCGCCAGCAGCCAAGATCTAGCGGCACTTTTCTCTAGCTCCTACAATGAGCAGTTCTTC.

The V gene is TRBV7-2, the J gene TRBJ2-2; tentatively, D is TRBD2 (6 bases). The CDR3 extends over 16 amino acids. Germline lookup yields CDR1 SGHTA and CDR2 FQGNSA. V was pared by 8 bases and J by 6 bases, with 22 bases between. The CDR3 reads CASVRSGSGQSGELFF. DNA of the CDR3: TGTGCCAGCGTCAGAAGTGGTAGCGGACAATCCGGGGAGCTGTTTTTT.

The rearrangement uses TRBV4-2 and TRBJ2-3, with TRBD2 matching 9 bases. The germline gives CDR1 LGHNA, CDR2 YNFKEQ. Germline trimming cut 0 bases from V and 4 bases from J; bases unmatched to any gene: 5. This CDR3 contains 16 residues. The CDR3 is CASSQDSAGGPDTQYF. The CDR3, as DNA: TGTGCCAGCAGCCAAGATAGTGCGGGAGGGCCAGATACGCAGTATTTT.

The genes are TRBV7-6 and TRBJ2-3; TRBD1 matches at 8 bases. Germline CDR1 and CDR2: SGHVS and FNYEAQ. The CDR3 covers 14 residues. V lost 5 bases and J lost 7; bases outside the gene matches: 8. This chain's CDR3 is CASSLSARGHTQYF. CDR3 DNA sequence: TGTGCCAGCAGCCTTTCAGCCAGGGGGCATACGCAGTATTTT.

The rearrangement uses TRBV5-4 and TRBJ2-3; no reliable D call. The germline CDR1 and CDR2 sequences are SGHNT and YYREEE (reference sequence). The CDR3 sequence is 13 residues long. V was cut by 4 bases and J by 4 bases, with 10 bases left in between. CDR3 sequence (DNA): TGTGCCAGCAGCCTCCAGGCAGCAGATACGCAGTATTTT. The encoded protein is CASSLQAADTQYF.

This clone showed up just a few times. The genes are TRBV9 and TRBJ2-7; 7 nucleotides agree with TRBD2. CDR3 size: 14 residues. The trim removed 4 bases at V and 1 base at J, leaving 5 bases unmatched. Germline V gives CDR1 SGDLS, CDR2 YYNGEE. The CDR3 reads CASSPGLGSYEQYF. The CDR3 DNA follows: TGTGCCAGCAGCCCTGGACTAGGGTCCTACGAGCAGTACTTC.